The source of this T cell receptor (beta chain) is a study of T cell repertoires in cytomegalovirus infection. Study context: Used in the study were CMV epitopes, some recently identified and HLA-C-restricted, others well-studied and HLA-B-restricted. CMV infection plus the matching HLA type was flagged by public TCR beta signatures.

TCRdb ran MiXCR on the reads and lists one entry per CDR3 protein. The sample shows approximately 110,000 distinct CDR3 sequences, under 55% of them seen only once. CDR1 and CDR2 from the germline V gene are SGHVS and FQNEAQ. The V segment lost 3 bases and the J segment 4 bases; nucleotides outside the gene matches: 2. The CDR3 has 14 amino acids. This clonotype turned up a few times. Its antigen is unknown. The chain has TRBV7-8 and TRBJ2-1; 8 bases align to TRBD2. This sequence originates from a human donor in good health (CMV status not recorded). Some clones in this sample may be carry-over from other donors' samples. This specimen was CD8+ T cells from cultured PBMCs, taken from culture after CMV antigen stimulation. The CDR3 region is CASSLRGAYNEQFF. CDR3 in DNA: TGTGCCAGCAGCTTGCGGGGGGCTTACAATGAGCAGTTCTTC. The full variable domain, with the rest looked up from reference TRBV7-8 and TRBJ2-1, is GAGVSQSPRYKVAKRGQDVALRCDPISGHVSLFWYQQALGQGPEFLTYFQNEAQLDKSGLPSDRFFAERPEGSVSTLKIQRTQQEDSAVYLCASSLRGAYNEQFFGPGTRLTVL.